The 10 T cell receptor beta chains presented below share a single source sample, sequenced in a study of blood T cells in healthy people across ages. Alongside a J-beta primer mix, a sample-barcoded 5' primer served in a second PCR lasting about 6 to 11 cycles. TCRdb passed the 5' RACE reads through MiXCR, listing each CDR3 protein once. This sample carries 550,000 to 750,000 distinct CDR3 sequences, roughly 21% of them seen once, and the ten largest clones take more than 3%. Sequences were obtained from blood. The receptors derive from a man in his 70s in good health.

This sequence joins TRBV2 and TRBJ2-3; D is perhaps TRBD1 or TRBD2 (5 bases each). The CDR3 has 14 amino acids. Trimming took 6 bases from V and 4 from J, leaving 14 bases between them. CDR1 is SNHLY and CDR2 is FYNNEI in the germline V gene. The CDR3 coding sequence is TGTGCCAGCAGCACCAGGGTGGGGGCAGATACGCAGTATTTT. Translated, it gives CASSTRVGADTQYF.

V and J are TRBV29-1 and TRBJ1-2; perhaps TRBD1 as D (6 bases). In germline, CDR1 is SQVTM, CDR2 ANQGSEA. V was shortened by 3 bases and J by 4 bases, with 15 bases between the two germline ends. The CDR3 totals 14 residues. CDR3 in amino acids: CSVDAREGGYGYTF. DNA of the CDR3: TGCAGCGTTGACGCCCGAGAGGGGGGCTATGGCTACACCTTC.

This clonotype was seen only a few times. The gene calls are TRBV28 and TRBJ2-5; a weak D match, TRBD2 (6 bases). The DNA end lines up better with TRBJ2-7; the J call may be wrong. The germline gives CDR1 MDHEN, CDR2 SYDVKM. The CDR3 extends over 15 amino acids. The CDR3, as DNA: TGTGCCAGCAGCCTATTAGCGGATGGGGCCTACGAGCAGTACTTC. Its translation: CASSLLADGAYEQYF.

The V and J genes are TRBV20-1 and TRBJ2-1; D perhaps matches TRBD2 (6 bases). Germline-derived CDR1 and CDR2 are DFQATT and SNEGSKA (reference sequence). The CDR3 sequence is 12 residues long. V lost 6 bases, J lost 10 bases, and 16 bases lay in between. This CDR3 reads CSALLAPSEQFF. CDR3 bases: TGCAGTGCGCTTCTAGCGCCTTCCGAGCAGTTCTTC.

The sample holds many counts of this clonotype. This CDR3 reads CSARDLQTKQETQYF. As DNA, the CDR3 is TGCAGTGCTAGAGATCTGCAAACTAAACAAGAGACCCAGTACTTC. The rearrangement links TRBV20-1 to TRBJ2-5; D is unclear. Trimming took 0 bases from V and 2 from J, leaving 13 bases between them. In germline, CDR1 is DFQATT, CDR2 SNEGSKA (reference sequence). CDR3 size: 15 residues.

The CDR3 DNA sequence: TGTGCCACCAGTGTGAGGGGGACGAACACCGGGGAGCTGTTTTTT. Its translation is CATSVRGTNTGELFF. The chain links TRBV24-1 to TRBJ2-2, with D perhaps TRBD1 (6 bases). The V end was cut by 5 bases, the J end by 0 bases, with 9 bases between. Germline V gives CDR1 KGHDR, CDR2 SFDVKD. The CDR3 is made up of 15 amino acids.

There are a few counts of this clonotype. V and J are TRBV9 and TRBJ1-4; 7 bases are a match to TRBD1. Germline V gene lookup returns CDR1 SGDLS and CDR2 YYNGEE. This CDR3 has 15 amino acids. Losses at the gene ends were 4 bases for V and 4 bases for J; bases not matched to a gene: 7. The CDR3, as DNA: TGTGCCAGCAGCCCCCAGGGACAGCGTAATGAAAAACTGTTTTTT. Its protein product is CASSPQGQRNEKLFF. Looking up the rest from reference TRBV9 and TRBJ1-4 gives the full variable domain: DSGVTQTPKHLITATGQRVTLRCSPRSGDLSVYWYQQSLDQGLQFLIQYYNGEERAKGNILERFSAQQFPDLHSELNLSSLELGDSALYFCASSPQGQRNEKLFFGSGTQLSVL.

The V and J genes are TRBV7-6 and TRBJ2-7; TRBD1 matches 11 bases. With 4 bases clipped from V and 5 bases from J, the junction kept 7 bases outside the gene matches. The CDR3 is made up of 15 amino acids. Per germline, CDR1 SGHVS and CDR2 FNYEAQ. CDR3 nucleotide sequence: TGTGCCAGCAGCTCCTGGACAGGGGGCTACCACGAGCAGTACTTC. Translating gives CASSSWTGGYHEQYF.

On this clonotype itself: One end of the junction fails to match germline, which may point to a read error. This rearrangement joins TRBV7-9 to TRBJ2-5, with 9 bases lining up with TRBD2. The DNA end favors TRBJ2-7, so the J call may be wrong. The germline V gene encodes CDR1 SEHNR and CDR2 FQNEAQ (reference sequence). The CDR3 runs to 13 residues. The CDR3 DNA is TGTGCCGGCAGCGGGAGGATTAGTTACGAGCAGTACTTC. Translation gives CAGSGRISYEQYF.

The V call is TRBV20-1, the J call TRBJ2-2; 10 positions agree with TRBD2. The V gene end was trimmed by 2 bases and the J gene end by 7 bases; junction bases not matched to a gene: 16. CDR3 length equals 18 residues. Germline CDR1 and CDR2: DFQATT and SNEGSKA (reference sequence). The CDR3 spells CSARKPGPGAGGSGELFF. The CDR3 nucleotides are TGCAGTGCTAGAAAGCCGGGCCCAGGAGCGGGAGGGAGCGGGGAGCTGTTTTTT.